The present T cell receptor beta chain was sequenced within a study of early T cells in non-severe SARS-CoV-2 infection (dated by TCRdb to 2020 to 2023). For context, the study as a whole: TCR sequencing used bulk RNA from unsorted whole blood, so alpha and beta chains could not be paired.

A case-control design nested within a healthcare worker cohort in London, UK, was used, with weekly nasopharyngeal swab PCR tests and blood sampling performed. Between 23 and 31 March 2020, the week of the UK lockdown, healthcare workers were enrolled and then followed up weekly for as long as 16 weeks. A word on this clonotype: The target of this receptor is not known. A much larger clone differs from this one at a single base, so this may be a read error.

Spanning cysteine to phenylalanine, the CDR3 consists of 14 amino acids. Only the CDR3 part of the read is kept: 42 bases, read in frame from the first base. Reading the germline V gene (reference sequence) gives CDR1 DFQATT and CDR2 SNEGSKA. What the authors observed across the whole study: Matching against VDJdb was skewed toward anti-spike CD8 responses, likely underestimated virus-specific expansions, and missed private and CD4 specificities.

To prepare the library, 5' RACE was applied. The sequencer listed for this sample is NextSeq 500. The TCR library protocol attached unique molecular identifiers to individual cDNA molecules to correct for sequencing error and PCR bias. Both TCR alpha and beta chains were sequenced, and tight co-correlation was observed between alpha and beta sequence abundances in each sample. As for the original processing: Decombinator V4 was used to perform V gene, J gene and CDR3 annotation of TCR sequences. Expanded TCRs were defined as changing significantly between any two time points under a Poisson model with p below 0.0001. TCR abundances were normalised to the total number of TCRs sequenced per sample and were expressed as counts per million. TRAV1-2 paired with TRAJ12, TRAJ20 or TRAJ33 defined MAIT TCRs, while TRAV10 paired with TRAJ18 defined iNKT TCRs. A search of VDJdb, accessed on 1 November 2021, was run for TCRs annotated to CMV, EBV and SARS-CoV-2, with TCRs annotated for multiple antigens excluded. The raw public data were reprocessed by TCRdb itself: fastp quality trimming at Q25, MiXCR clonotype calling, in-frame beta chains only. CDR3 protein sequences are deduplicated, and each keeps its most common genes and DNA. Here the V and J calls rest on TCRdb's processing, not on the authors' analysis. This sample is represented by tens of thousands of distinct CDR3 sequences; 9% to 15% of them were singletons. Around 4.5% of the sample is in the top ten clones.

Sequencing used whole blood. In this chain, TRBV20-1 is recombined with TRBJ2-5, with 7 middle bases fitting TRBD1. This receptor was identified in an adult who was a healthcare worker with PCR-confirmed SARS-CoV-2 infection or an uninfected control (not recorded which). The sequenced DNA is TGCGGTGCTAGAGGACAGGCTAAGGGATGGACCCAGTACTTC. Its protein reads: CGARGQAKGWTQYF.